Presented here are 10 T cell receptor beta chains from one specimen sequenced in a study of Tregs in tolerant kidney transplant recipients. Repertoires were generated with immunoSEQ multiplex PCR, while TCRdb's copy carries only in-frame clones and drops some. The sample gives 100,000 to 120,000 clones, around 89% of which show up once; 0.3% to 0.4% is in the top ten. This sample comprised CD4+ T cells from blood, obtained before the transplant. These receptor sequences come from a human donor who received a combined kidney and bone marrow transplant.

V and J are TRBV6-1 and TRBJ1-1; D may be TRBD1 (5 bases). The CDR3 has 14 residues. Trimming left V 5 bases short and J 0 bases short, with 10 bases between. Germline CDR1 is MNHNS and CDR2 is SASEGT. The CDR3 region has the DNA TGTGCCAGCAGTCGACAGAAATTGAACACTGAAGCTTTCTTT. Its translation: CASSRQKLNTEAFF.

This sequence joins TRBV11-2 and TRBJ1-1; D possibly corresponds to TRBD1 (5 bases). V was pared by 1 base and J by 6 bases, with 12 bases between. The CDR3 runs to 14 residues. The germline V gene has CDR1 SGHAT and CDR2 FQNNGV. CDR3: CASSLVARVAEAFF. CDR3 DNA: TGTGCCAGCAGCTTAGTGGCCAGGGTAGCTGAAGCTTTCTTT.

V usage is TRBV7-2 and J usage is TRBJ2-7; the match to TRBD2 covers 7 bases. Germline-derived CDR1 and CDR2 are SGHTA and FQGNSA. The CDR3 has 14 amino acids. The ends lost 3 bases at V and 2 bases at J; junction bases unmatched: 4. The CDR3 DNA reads TGTGCCAGCAGCTTGGGACTACGCCCCTACGAGCAGTACTTC. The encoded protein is CASSLGLRPYEQYF.

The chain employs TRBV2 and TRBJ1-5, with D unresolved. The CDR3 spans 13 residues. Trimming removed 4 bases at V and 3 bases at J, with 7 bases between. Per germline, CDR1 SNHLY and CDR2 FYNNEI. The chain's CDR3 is CASSGSPNQPQHF. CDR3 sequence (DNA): TGTGCCAGCAGTGGTAGCCCCAATCAGCCCCAGCATTTT.

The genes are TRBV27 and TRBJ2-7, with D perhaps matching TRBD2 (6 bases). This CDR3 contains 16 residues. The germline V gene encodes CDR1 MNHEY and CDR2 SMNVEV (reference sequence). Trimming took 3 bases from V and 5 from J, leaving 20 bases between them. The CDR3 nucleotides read TGTGCCAGCAGTTTCGGGCCGGGGACTGGGAAGGACGAGCAGTACTTC. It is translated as CASSFGPGTGKDEQYF.

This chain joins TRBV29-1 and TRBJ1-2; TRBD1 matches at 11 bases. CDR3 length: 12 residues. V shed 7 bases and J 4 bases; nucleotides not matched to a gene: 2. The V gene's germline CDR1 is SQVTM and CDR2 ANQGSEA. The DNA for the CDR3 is TGCAGCGGGGGGACAGGGGGCTATGGCTACACCTTC. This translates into CSGGTGGYGYTF.

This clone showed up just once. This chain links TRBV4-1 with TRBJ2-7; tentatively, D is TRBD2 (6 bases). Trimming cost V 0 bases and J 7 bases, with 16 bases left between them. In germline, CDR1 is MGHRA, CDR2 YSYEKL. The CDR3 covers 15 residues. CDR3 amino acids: CASSQDPGLRTEQYF. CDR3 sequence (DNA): TGCGCCAGCAGCCAAGACCCGGGACTCCGGACGGAGCAGTACTTC.

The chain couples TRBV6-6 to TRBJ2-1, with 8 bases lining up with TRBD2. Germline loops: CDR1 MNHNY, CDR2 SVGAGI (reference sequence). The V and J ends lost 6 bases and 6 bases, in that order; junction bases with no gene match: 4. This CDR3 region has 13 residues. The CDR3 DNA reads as TGTGCCAGCAGACTAGCGGATCCCAATGAGCAGTTCTTC. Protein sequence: CASRLADPNEQFF.

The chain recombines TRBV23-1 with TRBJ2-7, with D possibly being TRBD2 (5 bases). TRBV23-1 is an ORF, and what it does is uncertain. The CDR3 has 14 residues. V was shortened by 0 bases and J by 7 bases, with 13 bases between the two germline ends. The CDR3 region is CASSQSSPGREQYF. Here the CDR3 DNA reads TGCGCCAGCAGTCAATCATCCCCGGGAAGGGAGCAGTACTTC.

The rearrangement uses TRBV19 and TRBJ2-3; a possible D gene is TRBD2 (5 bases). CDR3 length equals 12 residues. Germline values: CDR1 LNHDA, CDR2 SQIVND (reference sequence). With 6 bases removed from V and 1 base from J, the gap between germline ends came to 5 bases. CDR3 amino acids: CASRGGTDTQYF. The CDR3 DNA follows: TGTGCCAGTAGGGGAGGCACAGATACGCAGTATTTT.